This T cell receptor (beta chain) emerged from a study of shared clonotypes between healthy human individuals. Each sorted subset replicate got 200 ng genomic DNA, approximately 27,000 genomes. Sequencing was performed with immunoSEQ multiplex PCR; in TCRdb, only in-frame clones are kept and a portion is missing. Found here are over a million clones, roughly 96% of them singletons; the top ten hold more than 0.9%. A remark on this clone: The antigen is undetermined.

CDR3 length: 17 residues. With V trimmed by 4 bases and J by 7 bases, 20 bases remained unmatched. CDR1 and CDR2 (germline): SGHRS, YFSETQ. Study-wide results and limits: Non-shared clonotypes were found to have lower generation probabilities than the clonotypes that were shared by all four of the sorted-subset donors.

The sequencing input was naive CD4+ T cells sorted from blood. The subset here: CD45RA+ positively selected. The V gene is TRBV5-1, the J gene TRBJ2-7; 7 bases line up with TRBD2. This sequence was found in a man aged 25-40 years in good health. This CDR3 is CASSQEISGTRPGEQYF. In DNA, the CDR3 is TGCGCCAGCAGCCAAGAGATCAGCGGGACTCGGCCAGGGGAGCAGTACTTC. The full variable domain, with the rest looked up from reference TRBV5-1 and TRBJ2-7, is KAGVTQTPRYLIKTRGQQVTLSCSPISGHRSVSWYQQTPGQGLQFLFEYFSETQRNKGNFPGRFSGRQFSNSRSEMNVSTLELGDSALYLCASSQEISGTRPGEQYFGPGTRLTVT.